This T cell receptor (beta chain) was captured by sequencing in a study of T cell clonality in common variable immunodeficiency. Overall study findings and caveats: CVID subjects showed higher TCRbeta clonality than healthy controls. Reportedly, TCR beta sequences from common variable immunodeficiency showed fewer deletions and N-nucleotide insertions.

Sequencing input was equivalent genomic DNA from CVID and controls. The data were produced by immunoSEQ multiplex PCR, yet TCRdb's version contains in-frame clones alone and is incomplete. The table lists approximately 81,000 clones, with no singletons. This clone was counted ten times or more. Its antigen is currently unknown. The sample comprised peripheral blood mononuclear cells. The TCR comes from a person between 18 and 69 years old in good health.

The CDR3 sequence: CSVEGQGADNEQFF. Partial CDR3 DNA: TGCAGCGTTGAAGGGCAGGGGGCGGACAATGAG. The chain uses TRBV29-1 and TRBJ2-1; TRBD1 matches at 8 bases. The sequenced fragment ends 3 residues before the CDR3 boundary, so the rest is inferred from the germline J gene. Germline CDR1 SQVTM, CDR2 ANQGSEA. J was trimmed by 5 bases and V by 1 base; bases with no gene match: 4. This CDR3 has 14 residues.